Listed here is a single TCR beta chain. Its antigen is undetermined. CDR1 SNHLY and CDR2 FYNNEI come from the germline V gene. V was shortened by 3 bases and J by 2 bases, with 15 bases between the two germline ends. This CDR3 has 16 amino acids. This entry belongs to a study of T-cell reconstitution after alpha-beta-depleted transplantation in children. Study observations and caveats: A year post-transplant, T-cell counts and diversity derived mostly from newly produced T cells. Some patients' high day-60 TCRbeta diversity was traced to surviving recipient T cells and thymic progenitors. In patients about two months after transplant, alpha-beta T cells reportedly arose from several hundred expanded graft clones.

During its preparation, the TCRbeta library received unique molecular identifiers. TCRdb reprocessed the PCR reads via MiXCR and lists one record per CDR3 protein. The repertoire holds approximately 230,000 distinct CDR3 sequences, with about 25% as singletons. The sample in question was PBMCs, obtained before TCRalphabeta/CD19-depleted stem cell transplant. This chain uses TRBV2 with TRBJ2-3; no reliable D call. This TCR derives from a girl aged 2-10 years with Fanconi anemia, due to receive a stem cell transplant. The CDR3 bases are TGTGCCAGCAGTGACGGGCATACTCGTTACACAGATACGCAGTATTTT. Translated: CASSDGHTRYTDTQYF.